A single sample is the source of the 20 T cell receptor beta chains below, sequenced in a study of OX40 agonist ivuxolimab in advanced cancers. Clones were read by immunoSEQ multiplex PCR, and TCRdb kept only the in-frame ones, dropping some. Among about 78,000 clones listed, around 80% were seen once. The sample consisted of CD4+ or CD8+ T cells sorted from blood, taken in a trial of the OX40 agonist ivuxolimab. Receptors were obtained from an adult with an advanced solid tumor such as melanoma, head and neck, liver or kidney cancer.

This clone was seen a few times. The chain carries TRBV9 and TRBJ1-2; D is undetermined. V was trimmed by 0 bases and J by 8 bases, leaving 17 bases between them. Germline CDR1 reads SGDLS; CDR2 reads YYNGEE. The CDR3 has 15 residues. This CDR3 reads CASSVDPRSMRGYTF. CDR3 DNA: TGTGCCAGCAGCGTAGATCCCCGATCGATGAGAGGCTACACCTTC. Complete variable domain (other parts from reference TRBV9 and TRBJ1-2): DSGVTQTPKHLITATGQRVTLRCSPRSGDLSVYWYQQSLDQGLQFLIQYYNGEERAKGNILERFSAQQFPDLHSELNLSSLELGDSALYFCASSVDPRSMRGYTFGSGTRLTVV.

This clone was seen a single time. The CDR3 nucleotides are TGTGCCAGCAGCGTAGTGGGTCTAGCGGGGATTAATGAGCAGTTCTTC. This sequence encodes CASSVVGLAGINEQFF. The gene calls are TRBV9 and TRBJ2-1, with 9 bases aligning to TRBD2. V was clipped by 0 bases and J by 7 bases; unmatched bases: 8. Germline V lookup: CDR1 SGDLS, CDR2 YYNGEE. The CDR3 contains 16 residues.

The V gene is TRBV7-2, the J gene TRBJ2-5, with D unclear. CDR3 length: 14 residues. V was shortened by 3 bases and J by 4 bases, with 12 bases between the two germline ends. Germline CDR1 is SGHTA and CDR2 is FQGNSA. The CDR3 here is CASSFQIAGETQYF. CDR3 coding DNA: TGTGCCAGCAGCTTCCAAATAGCAGGAGAGACCCAGTACTTC.

The chain recombines TRBV18 with TRBJ1-3; tentatively, D is TRBD1 (5 bases). Trimming shortened V by 3 bases and J by 4 bases, and 19 bases separated the two germline ends. The CDR3 loop spans 17 amino acids. Germline loops: CDR1 KGHSH, CDR2 LQKENI. The CDR3 sequence is CASSPNRSGKGGNTIYF. In DNA form, the CDR3 reads TGTGCCAGCTCACCTAATCGCTCCGGGAAGGGGGGAAACACCATATATTTT.

The V gene is TRBV7-9, the J gene TRBJ2-7, with 9 bases fitting TRBD1. The CDR3 runs 15 residues. Germline-derived CDR1 and CDR2 are SEHNR and FQNEAQ (reference sequence). Germline trimming cut 5 bases from V and 4 bases from J; bases unmatched to any gene: 9. In DNA, the CDR3 is TGTGCCAGCAGCCGGGGACAGGGAGGTGGTTACGAGCAGTACGTC. It encodes CASSRGQGGGYEQYV.

J is TRBJ1-2 and V is TRBV6-1; tentative D call: TRBD1 (6 bases). The V gene lost 3 bases and the J gene lost 5 bases, with 16 bases spanning the gap. This CDR3 comprises 15 residues. Germline values: CDR1 MNHNS, CDR2 SASEGT. CDR3 sequence reads: CASSDRLQGPYGYTF. DNA of the CDR3: TGTGCCAGCAGTGATCGGCTACAGGGCCCATATGGCTACACCTTC.

The V gene is TRBV18, the J gene TRBJ1-1; D is unresolved. V was shortened by 3 bases and J by 2 bases, with 7 bases between the two germline ends. The germline gives CDR1 KGHSH, CDR2 LQKENI. The CDR3 sequence is 13 residues long. The CDR3 region has the DNA TGTGCCAGCTCACCGGATATTAACACTGAAGCTTTCTTT. Protein product: CASSPDINTEAFF.

This clone is a singleton in its sample. The chain carries TRBV28 and TRBJ1-2; the match to TRBD1 covers 8 bases. The CDR3 sequence is 13 residues long. V gave up 4 bases and J gave up 4 bases; unmatched junction bases: 2. Germline CDR1 is MDHEN and CDR2 is SYDVKM. The CDR3 here is CASSYGQGYGYTF. DNA of the CDR3: TGTGCCAGCAGTTACGGACAGGGCTATGGCTACACCTTC.

The CDR3 sequence: CASSEFSGGETQYF. The CDR3 coding sequence is TGTGCCAGCAGTGAATTCTCAGGGGGGGAGACCCAGTACTTC. V and J are TRBV25-1 and TRBJ2-5; tentative D call: TRBD1 (7 bases). Trimming removed 1 base at V and 5 bases at J, with 11 bases between. Germline V lookup: CDR1 MGHDK, CDR2 SYGVNS. The CDR3 has 14 residues.

The rearrangement joins TRBV9 to TRBJ2-2, with 8 bases identical to TRBD2. Germline lookup yields CDR1 SGDLS and CDR2 YYNGEE. CDR3 length: 15 residues. With 5 bases clipped from V and 5 bases from J, the junction kept 8 bases outside the gene matches. In DNA, the CDR3 is TGTGCCAGCAGTGCCGGGACTAGAGGGACCGGGGAGCTGTTTTTT. It encodes CASSAGTRGTGELFF.

This clone was recorded only once. This chain joins TRBV27 and TRBJ2-5; 12 bases agree with TRBD1. Germline CDR1 MNHEY, CDR2 SMNVEV (reference sequence). Trimming removed 9 bases from V and 5 bases from J; junction bases left unmatched: 10. There are 15 residues in the CDR3. The CDR3: CARVPGQGAEETQYF. In nucleotides, the CDR3 is TGTGCCAGGGTTCCGGGACAGGGGGCTGAGGAGACCCAGTACTTC.

Regarding this clone: Other nucleotide sequences in the sample specify the same CDR3. The chain carries TRBV27 and TRBJ1-4; D is ambiguous. Looked up from germline, CDR1 is MNHEY and CDR2 is SMNVEV (reference sequence). Trimming took 2 bases from V and 6 from J, leaving 7 bases between them. CDR3 length equals 13 residues. Here the CDR3 reads CASSLVNDEKLFF. For the CDR3, the DNA is TGTGCCAGCAGTTTAGTTAACGATGAAAAACTGTTTTTT.

The genes are TRBV25-1 and TRBJ2-2; no clear D gene. The CDR3 loop spans 14 amino acids. Germline-derived CDR1 and CDR2 are MGHDK and SYGVNS. Trimming stripped 3 bases from V and 6 bases from J, with 11 bases between. CDR3 protein: CASSEASGAGELFF. In DNA form, the CDR3 reads TGTGCCAGCAGTGAGGCGTCAGGCGCCGGGGAGCTGTTTTTT.

The chain joins TRBV12-5 to TRBJ1-1; 7 nucleotides line up with TRBD1. The CDR3 runs to 14 residues. From germline, CDR1 is LGHNT and CDR2 FRNRAP. The V segment lost 1 base and the J segment 9 bases; nucleotides outside the gene matches: 8. The CDR3 here is CASGLGTGAGKAFF. CDR3 in DNA: TGTGCTAGTGGTTTGGGCACAGGGGCCGGAAAAGCTTTCTTT.

This clone was picked up one time. The rearrangement links TRBV10-1 to TRBJ1-1; D uncertain. The germline CDR1 and CDR2 sequences are WNHNN and SYGVQD (reference sequence). The V end lost 3 bases, the J end lost 1 base, and 9 bases lay between the germline ends. This CDR3 is 14 amino acids long. The CDR3 protein is CASSEQRTNTEAFF. The DNA for the CDR3 is TGCGCCAGCAGTGAACAAAGAACGAACACTGAAGCTTTCTTT.

This chain connects TRBV28 to TRBJ1-1; D not resolved. Germline V gene lookup returns CDR1 MDHEN and CDR2 SYDVKM. The CDR3 has 12 residues. Trimming took 5 bases from V and 1 from J, leaving 5 bases between them. The CDR3 bases are TGTGCCAGCAGTGTTGCGAACACTGAAGCTTTCTTT. It codes for CASSVANTEAFF.

To note about this clone: Within the sample, other DNA sequences also encode this same CDR3. The V call is TRBV27, the J call TRBJ1-6; tentative D call: TRBD1 (5 bases). Germline V gene lookup returns CDR1 MNHEY and CDR2 SMNVEV (reference sequence). This CDR3 is built from 14 residues. Trimming took off 2 bases at V and 4 bases at J, with 6 bases between the two ends. The CDR3 region has the DNA TGTGCCAGCAGTTTAGAGGGGTATAATTCACCCCTCCACTTT. It codes for CASSLEGYNSPLHF.

This CDR3 reads CATSQGSGANVLTF. The CDR3 bases are TGTGCCACCAGTCAGGGCTCTGGGGCCAACGTCCTGACTTTC. The chain has TRBV15 and TRBJ2-6, with a tentative D call TRBD1 (5 bases). The CDR3 is 14 residues long. Germline V CDR1 and CDR2: LNHNV, YYDKDF (reference sequence). V gave up 6 bases and J gave up 0 bases, with 6 bases separating them.

This chain uses TRBV5-1 with TRBJ2-3, with D hard to call. The CDR3 consists of 13 residues. The germline gives CDR1 SGHRS, CDR2 YFSETQ. V was trimmed by 7 bases and J by 0 bases, leaving 9 bases between them. Here the CDR3 DNA reads TGCGCCAGCCGGGCCTATAGCACAGATACGCAGTATTTT. Protein: CASRAYSTDTQYF.

This clone was counted a few times. The chain carries TRBV15 and TRBJ1-2, with a tentative D call TRBD1 (6 bases). V dropped 8 bases and J dropped 1 base, with 17 bases sitting between them. There are 15 residues in the CDR3. The germline V gene has CDR1 LNHNV and CDR2 YYDKDF (reference sequence). The CDR3 loop reads CATGDGGGGNYGYTF. Here the CDR3 DNA reads TGTGCCACCGGGGACGGAGGGGGAGGTAACTATGGCTACACCTTC.